These 12 T cell receptor beta chains originate from one sample sequenced in a study of CD4 T cells in relation to SARS-CoV-2 and coronaviruses (dated by TCRdb to the early 2020s). Their antigen targets remain unknown. Receptor amplification or capture employed the immunoSEQ multiplex PCR assay. The table was pulled from immuneACCESS by TCRdb, which kept in-frame rearrangements only. Such tables lose some clones; where checked, under half of the loss comes from unresolved V genes, and the rest has no known cause. Across this sample there are tens of thousands of clones, with around three quarters seen only once. Of the sample, 20% falls within the top ten clones. CD4+ T cells from unexposed donors were collected before the COVID-19 pandemic (2011-2018). Following 10 days of culture, the EasySep CD4+ T cell isolation kit was used to isolate CD4+ T cells. Sequencing was performed on CD4+ T cells from PBMCs, cultured in vitro. These receptors were collected from a human donor in good health.

This clone was picked up one time. V is TRBV2 and J is TRBJ2-3; 16 nucleotides align to TRBD2. Per the germline V gene, CDR1 is SNHLY and CDR2 is FYNNEI. Unmatched junction bases numbered 17, after V lost 2 bases and J lost 0 bases. CDR3 length: 23 residues. The CDR3 DNA reads TGTGCCAGCAGTGAATACCCCACTGGGACTAGCGGGGGGGTTTTGGGGAGCACAGATACGCAGTATTTT. Protein sequence: CASSEYPTGTSGGVLGSTDTQYF.

The genes are TRBV30 and TRBJ1-5; D might be TRBD1 (5 bases). CDR1 and CDR2 from the germline V gene are GTSNPN and SVGIG (reference sequence). The CDR3 runs to 14 residues. Trimming stripped 2 bases from V and 1 base from J, with 9 bases between. CDR3 coding DNA: TGTGCCTGGAGTAGACAGACGAGCAATCAGCCCCAGCATTTT. Its translation is CAWSRQTSNQPQHF.

The rearrangement joins TRBV4-3 to TRBJ2-7, with 10 nucleotides matching TRBD1. With 4 bases clipped from V and 6 bases from J, the junction kept 6 bases outside the gene matches. Germline V gives CDR1 LGHNA, CDR2 YSLEER. The CDR3 loop spans 14 amino acids. The CDR3 region is CASSPTGGRGEQYF. The DNA for the CDR3 is TGCGCCAGCAGCCCGACAGGGGGCCGGGGCGAGCAGTACTTC.

The genes are TRBV18 and TRBJ2-6; D may match TRBD1 or TRBD2 (5 bases each). V gave up 3 bases and J gave up 0 bases, with 21 bases separating them. The CDR3 extends over 20 amino acids. Germline V lookup: CDR1 KGHSH, CDR2 LQKENI. The CDR3 nucleotides read TGTGCCAGCTCACCCTACGATTCCGGGACGAGCCTCTCTGGGGCCAACGTCCTGACTTTC. This translates into CASSPYDSGTSLSGANVLTF.

This sequence joins TRBV2 and TRBJ1-4; D may be TRBD1 (5 bases). This CDR3 is 19 amino acids long. V was shortened by 7 bases and J by 1 base, with 25 bases between the two germline ends. Germline V CDR1 and CDR2: SNHLY, FYNNEI. The CDR3 sequence: CASTERGRGRQRTNEKLFF. The CDR3 nucleotides are TGTGCCAGCACCGAAAGGGGACGGGGGAGACAGAGAACTAATGAAAAACTGTTTTTT.

The chain couples TRBV7-2 to TRBJ2-7; D is ambiguous. Per germline, CDR1 SGHTA and CDR2 FQGNSA. V was trimmed by 3 bases and J by 9 bases, leaving 12 bases between them. The CDR3 is 12 residues long. CDR3: CASSLLPEWQYF. CDR3 nucleotide sequence: TGTGCCAGCAGCTTGCTTCCGGAGTGGCAGTACTTC. Full variable domain (remainder filled in from reference TRBV7-2 and TRBJ2-7): GAGVSQSPSNKVTEKGKDVELRCDPISGHTALYWYRQSLGQGLEFLIYFQGNSAPDKSGLPSDRFSAERTGGSVSTLTIQRTQQEDSAVYLCASSLLPEWQYFGPGTRLTVT.

This clone was observed once. The rearrangement joins TRBV7-2 to TRBJ2-5, with a weak D call TRBD1 (5 bases). Trimming removed 1 base at V and 7 bases at J, with 13 bases between. The CDR3 has 14 residues. Germline V gene data show CDR1 as SGHTA and CDR2 as FQGNSA. CDR3 loop: CASSLGGDLGTQYF. The CDR3 bases are TGTGCCAGCAGCTTAGGGGGCGATTTGGGGACCCAGTACTTC.

Concerning this clone itself: Its ends do not fully match the called genes, so a read error is possible. CDR3 nucleotides: TGTGCCAGCACTGAAGGGGGGATAAACATTCAGTACTTC. Residues: CASTEGGINIQYF. The V gene is TRBV2, the J gene TRBJ2-4; D tentatively reads TRBD1 or TRBD2 (6 bases each). The CDR3 runs 13 residues. CDR1 and CDR2 from the germline V gene are SNHLY and FYNNEI.

This clone was picked up a small number of times. The rearrangement links TRBV10-3 to TRBJ1-1; 7 bases match TRBD1. CDR3 length equals 15 residues. Germline CDR1 ENHRY, CDR2 SYGVKD. V shed 0 bases and J 4 bases; nucleotides not matched to a gene: 5. The CDR3 loop reads CAISESRGRGTEAFF. CDR3 nucleotides: TGTGCCATCAGTGAGTCGAGGGGGCGAGGCACTGAAGCTTTCTTT.

The chain employs TRBV30 and TRBJ2-7; D unclear. The CDR3 totals 16 residues. The germline V gene has CDR1 GTSNPN and CDR2 SVGIG (reference sequence). V lost 4 bases and J 5 bases, leaving 24 bases between the germline ends. CDR3: CAWTRDTALPTHEQYF. The CDR3 DNA sequence: TGTGCCTGGACCAGAGATACAGCACTCCCCACCCACGAGCAGTACTTC.

Concerning this clone: The same CDR3 is also encoded by other DNA sequences in this sample. CDR3 protein: CASSLGQGAYEQYF. The CDR3 DNA follows: TGTGCCAGCAGCTTGGGACAGGGGGCCTACGAGCAGTACTTC. V and J are TRBV7-2 and TRBJ2-7, with 11 bases lining up with TRBD1. Germline-derived CDR1 and CDR2 are SGHTA and FQGNSA. Unmatched junction bases numbered 0, after V lost 3 bases and J lost 2 bases. This CDR3 comprises 14 residues.

This chain uses TRBV21-1 with TRBJ2-7. TRBV21-1 is a pseudogene locus. This CDR3 comprises 14 residues. Here the CDR3 reads CASRRTGQSYEQYF. The CDR3 DNA follows: TGTGCCAGCAGACGGACGGGCCAATCCTACGAGCAGTACTTC.